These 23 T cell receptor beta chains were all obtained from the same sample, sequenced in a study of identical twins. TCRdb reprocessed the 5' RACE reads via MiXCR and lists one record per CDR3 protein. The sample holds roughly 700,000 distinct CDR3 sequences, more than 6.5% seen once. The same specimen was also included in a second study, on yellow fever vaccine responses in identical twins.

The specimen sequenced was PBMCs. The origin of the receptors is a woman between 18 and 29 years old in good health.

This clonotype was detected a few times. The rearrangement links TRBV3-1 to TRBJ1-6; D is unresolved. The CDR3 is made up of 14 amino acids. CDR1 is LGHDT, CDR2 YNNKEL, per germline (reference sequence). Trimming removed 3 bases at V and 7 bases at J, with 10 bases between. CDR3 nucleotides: TGTGCCAGCAGCCAGAGAGAACAGAATTCACCCCTCCACTTT. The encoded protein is CASSQREQNSPLHF.

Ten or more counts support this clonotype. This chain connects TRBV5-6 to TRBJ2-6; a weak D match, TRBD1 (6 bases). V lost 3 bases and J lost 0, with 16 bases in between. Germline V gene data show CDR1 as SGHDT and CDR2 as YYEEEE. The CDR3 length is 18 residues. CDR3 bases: TGTGCCAGCAGCTGGCGACAGGTTACCTTCTCTGGGGCCAACGTCCTGACTTTC. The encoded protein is CASSWRQVTFSGANVLTF. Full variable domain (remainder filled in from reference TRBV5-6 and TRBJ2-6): DAGVTQSPTHLIKTRGQQVTLRCSPKSGHDTVSWYQQALGQGPQFIFQYYEEEERQRGNFPDRFSGHQFPNYSSELNVNALLLGDSALYLCASSWRQVTFSGANVLTFGAGSRLTVL.

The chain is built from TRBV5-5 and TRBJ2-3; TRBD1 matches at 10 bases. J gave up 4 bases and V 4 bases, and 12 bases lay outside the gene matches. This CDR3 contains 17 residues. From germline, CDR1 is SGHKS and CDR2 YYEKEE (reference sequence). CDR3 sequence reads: CASSPASTGGIADTQYF. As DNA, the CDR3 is TGTGCCAGCAGCCCCGCGTCGACAGGGGGCATCGCAGATACGCAGTATTTT.

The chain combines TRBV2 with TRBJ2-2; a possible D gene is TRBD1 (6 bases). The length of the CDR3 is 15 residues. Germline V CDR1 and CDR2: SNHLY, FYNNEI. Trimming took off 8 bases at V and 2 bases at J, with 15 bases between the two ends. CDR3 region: CASGTGFSNTGELFF. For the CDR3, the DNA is TGTGCCAGCGGCACAGGGTTTTCAAACACCGGGGAGCTGTTTTTT.

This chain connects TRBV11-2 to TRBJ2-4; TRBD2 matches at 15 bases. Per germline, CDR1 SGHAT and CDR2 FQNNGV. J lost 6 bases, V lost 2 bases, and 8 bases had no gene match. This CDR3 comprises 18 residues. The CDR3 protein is CASSLRWTSGRAPNIQYF. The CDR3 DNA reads TGTGCCAGCAGCTTAAGATGGACTAGCGGGAGGGCCCCAAACATTCAGTACTTC.

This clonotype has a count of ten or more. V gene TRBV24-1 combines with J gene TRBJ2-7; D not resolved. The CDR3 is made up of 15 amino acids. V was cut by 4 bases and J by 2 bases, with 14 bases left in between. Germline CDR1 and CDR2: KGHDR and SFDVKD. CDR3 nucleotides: TGTGCCACCAGTGACCGAAGGACGGGCCCCTACGAGCAGTACTTC. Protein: CATSDRRTGPYEQYF.

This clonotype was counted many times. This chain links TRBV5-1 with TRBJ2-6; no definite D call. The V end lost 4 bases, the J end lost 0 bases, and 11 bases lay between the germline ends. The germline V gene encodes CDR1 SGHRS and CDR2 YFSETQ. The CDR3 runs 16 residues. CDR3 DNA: TGCGCCAGCAGCCCCTCCTCTCTCTCTGGGGCCAACGTCCTGACTTTC. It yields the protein CASSPSSLSGANVLTF. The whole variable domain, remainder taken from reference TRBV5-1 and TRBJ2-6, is KAGVTQTPRYLIKTRGQQVTLSCSPISGHRSVSWYQQTPGQGLQFLFEYFSETQRNKGNFPGRFSGRQFSNSRSEMNVSTLELGDSALYLCASSPSSLSGANVLTFGAGSRLTVL.

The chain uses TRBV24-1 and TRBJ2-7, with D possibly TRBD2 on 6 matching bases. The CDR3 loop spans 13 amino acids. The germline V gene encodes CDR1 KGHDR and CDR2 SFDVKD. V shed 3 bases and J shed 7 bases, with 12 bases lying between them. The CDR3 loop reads CATSDGGGVEQYF. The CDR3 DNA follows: TGTGCCACCAGTGATGGAGGCGGGGTGGAGCAGTACTTC.

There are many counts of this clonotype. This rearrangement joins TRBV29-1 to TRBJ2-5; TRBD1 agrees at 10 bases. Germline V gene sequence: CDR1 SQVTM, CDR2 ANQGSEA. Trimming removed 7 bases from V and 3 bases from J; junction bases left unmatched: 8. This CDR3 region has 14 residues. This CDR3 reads CSASGTGEEETQYF. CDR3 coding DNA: TGCAGCGCATCCGGGACAGGGGAGGAAGAGACCCAGTACTTC.

The CDR3 region is CASSLADWGTEAFF. In DNA, the CDR3 is TGTGCCAGCAGCTTGGCGGACTGGGGAACTGAAGCTTTCTTT. The V gene is TRBV11-2, the J gene TRBJ1-1; no firm D call. The CDR3 contains 14 residues. Trimming took 3 bases from V and 5 from J, leaving 13 bases between them. Looked up from germline, CDR1 is SGHAT and CDR2 is FQNNGV.

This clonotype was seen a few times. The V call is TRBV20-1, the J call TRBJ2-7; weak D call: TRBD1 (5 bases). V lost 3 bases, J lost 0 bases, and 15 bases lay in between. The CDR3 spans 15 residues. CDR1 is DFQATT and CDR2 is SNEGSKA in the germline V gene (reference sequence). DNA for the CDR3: TGCAGTGCTAGTAACAGGTTCTCCGGCTCCTACGAGCAGTACTTC. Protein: CSASNRFSGSYEQYF.

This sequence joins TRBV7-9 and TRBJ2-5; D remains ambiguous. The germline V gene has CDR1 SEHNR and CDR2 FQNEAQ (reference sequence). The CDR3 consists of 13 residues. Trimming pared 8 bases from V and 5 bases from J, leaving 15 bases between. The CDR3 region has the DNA TGTGCCAGCCTCCCCCAAGGGCGGGAGACCCAGTACTTC. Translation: CASLPQGRETQYF.

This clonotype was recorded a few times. CDR3 in DNA: TGCGCCAGCAGCTTCAAGGGACCAGAATACGAGCAGTACTTC. This translates into CASSFKGPEYEQYF. V is TRBV5-1 and J is TRBJ2-7, with D perhaps TRBD1 or TRBD2 (5 bases each). The germline V gene encodes CDR1 SGHRS and CDR2 YFSETQ. V gave up 2 bases and J gave up 4 bases, with 13 bases separating them. The CDR3 spans 14 residues.

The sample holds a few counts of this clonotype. The CDR3 is CASSPTGFTGELFF. In nucleotides, the CDR3 is TGTGCCAGCAGTCCGACAGGTTTCACCGGGGAGCTGTTTTTT. V gene TRBV7-9 combines with J gene TRBJ2-2, with a possible D match to TRBD1 (6 bases). The CDR3 spans 14 residues. Germline CDR1 SEHNR, CDR2 FQNEAQ (reference sequence). The V end was cut by 6 bases, the J end by 4 bases, with 12 bases between.

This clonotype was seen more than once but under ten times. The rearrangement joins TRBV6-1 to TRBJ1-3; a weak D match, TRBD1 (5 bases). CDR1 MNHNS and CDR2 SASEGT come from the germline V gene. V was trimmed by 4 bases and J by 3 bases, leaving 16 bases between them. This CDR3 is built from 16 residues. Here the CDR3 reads CASSGPDRDGGNTIYF. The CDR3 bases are TGTGCCAGCAGTGGCCCCGACCGGGACGGTGGAAACACCATATATTTT.

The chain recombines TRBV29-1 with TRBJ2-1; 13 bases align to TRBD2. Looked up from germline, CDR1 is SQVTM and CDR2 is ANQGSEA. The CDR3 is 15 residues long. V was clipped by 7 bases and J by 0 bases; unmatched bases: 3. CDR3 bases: TGCAGCGCGACTAGCGGGGGGAGCTCCTACAATGAGCAGTTCTTC. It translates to CSATSGGSSYNEQFF.

This CDR3 is CASSLLGDRNPYEQYF. The CDR3 DNA is TGTGCCAGCAGTTTGCTTGGGGACAGGAACCCCTACGAGCAGTACTTC. This rearrangement joins TRBV27 to TRBJ2-7, with 8 bases aligning to TRBD1. J lost 2 bases, V lost 3 bases, and 9 bases had no gene match. The CDR3 has 16 residues. CDR1 and CDR2 from the germline V gene are MNHEY and SMNVEV (reference sequence).

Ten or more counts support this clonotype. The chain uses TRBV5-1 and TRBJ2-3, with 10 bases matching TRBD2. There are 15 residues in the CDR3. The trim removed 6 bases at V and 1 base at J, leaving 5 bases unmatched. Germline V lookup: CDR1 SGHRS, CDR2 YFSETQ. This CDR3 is CASTTGTSGTDTQYF. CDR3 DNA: TGCGCCAGCACGACCGGGACTAGCGGCACAGATACGCAGTATTTT.

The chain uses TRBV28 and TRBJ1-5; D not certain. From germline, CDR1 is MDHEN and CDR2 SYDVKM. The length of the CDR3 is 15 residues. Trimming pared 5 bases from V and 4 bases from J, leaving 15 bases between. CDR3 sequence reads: CASSILSPLNQPQHF. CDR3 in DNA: TGTGCCAGCAGTATCCTATCCCCACTTAATCAGCCCCAGCATTTT.

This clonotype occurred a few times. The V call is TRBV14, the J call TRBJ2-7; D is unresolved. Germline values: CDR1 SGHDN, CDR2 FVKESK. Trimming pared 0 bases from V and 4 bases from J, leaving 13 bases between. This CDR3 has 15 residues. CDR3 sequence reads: CASSQEFGSGYEQYF. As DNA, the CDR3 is TGTGCCAGCAGCCAAGAATTCGGGTCTGGGTACGAGCAGTACTTC. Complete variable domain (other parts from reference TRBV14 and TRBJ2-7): EAGVTQFPSHSVIEKGQTVTLRCDPISGHDNLYWYRRVMGKEIKFLLHFVKESKQDESGMPNNRFLAERTGGTYSTLKVQPAELEDSGVYFCASSQEFGSGYEQYFGPGTRLTVT.

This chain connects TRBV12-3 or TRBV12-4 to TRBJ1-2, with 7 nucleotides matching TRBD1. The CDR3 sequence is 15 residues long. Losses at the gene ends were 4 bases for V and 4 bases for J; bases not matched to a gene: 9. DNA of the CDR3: TGTGCCAGCAGTTGGGAAATCAACAGGGGCTATGGCTACACCTTC. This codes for CASSWEINRGYGYTF.

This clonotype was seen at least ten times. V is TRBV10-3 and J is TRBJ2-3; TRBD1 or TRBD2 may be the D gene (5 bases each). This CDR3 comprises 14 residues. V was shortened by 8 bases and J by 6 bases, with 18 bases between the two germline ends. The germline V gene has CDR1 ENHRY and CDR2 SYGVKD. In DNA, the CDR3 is TGTGCCATCGCGATGGGGCGGTCGGGGGATACGCAGTATTTT. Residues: CAIAMGRSGDTQYF.

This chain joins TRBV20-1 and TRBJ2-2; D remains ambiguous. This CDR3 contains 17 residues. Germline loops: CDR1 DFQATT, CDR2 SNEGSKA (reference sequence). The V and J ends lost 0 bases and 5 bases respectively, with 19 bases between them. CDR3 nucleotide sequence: TGCAGTGCTAGAGATGATCCGGCAGTCTCTGTGACCGGGGAGCTGTTTTTT. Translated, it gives CSARDDPAVSVTGELFF.